This T cell receptor (beta chain) was identified in a study of regulatory T cells in long-lasting Graves disease. Study-wide findings and caveats: Newly diagnosed patients had higher TCR diversity than persistent Graves' patients did.

This clonotype was detected many times. Its antigen is currently unknown. Arm-PCR of CDR3 regions with iRepertoire HTBI primers generated TCR beta libraries. TCRdb passed the multiplex PCR reads through MiXCR, listing each CDR3 protein once. The table includes around 450,000 distinct CDR3 sequences, approximately 21% detected once. Germline V gene lookup returns CDR1 SQVTM and CDR2 ANQGSEA. Trimming removed 4 bases at V and 1 base at J, with 4 bases between. The CDR3 spans 11 residues. Time point specified: persistent/refractory GD, antithyroid drugs over 5 years with positive TRAb. After RNA was extracted from PBMCs, the TCR library was made from it.

Sequencing used peripheral blood mononuclear cells (PBMCs), obtained when the disease was refractory, from a patient treated with antithyroid drugs. This TCR derives from a female donor with Graves disease. The chain combines TRBV29-1 with TRBJ1-1; D unclear. The CDR3, as DNA: TGCAGCGTTGGGACGAACACTGAAGCTTTCTTT. It encodes CSVGTNTEAFF.